This T cell receptor beta chain was sequenced for a study of T cell repertoires in cytomegalovirus infection. Overall study: In public TCR beta signatures, there were indications of both CMV infection and matching HLA type. Overall study findings and caveats: There were carriers of CMV plus the relevant HLA, and cumulative public TCR beta family frequency identified them. Dominating the ex vivo response were TCR beta clonotypes that were CMV-specific and HLA-C-restricted.

MiXCR, run by TCRdb on the reads, gives a single entry per CDR3 protein. The sample includes around 450,000 distinct CDR3 sequences, about a third of them seen just once. The V gene end was trimmed by 0 bases and the J gene end by 4 bases; junction bases not matched to a gene: 15. The CDR3 has 19 residues. Germline V gene data show CDR1 as SGHVS and CDR2 as FQNEAQ. This clonotype was detected ten times or more. Its cognate antigen is unknown. The chain uses TRBV7-8 and TRBJ2-3, with 8 bases fitting TRBD2. The receptor's source is a human donor in good health (CMV status not recorded). Some clones in this sample may be carry-over from other donors' samples. Input material: PBMCs. For the CDR3, the DNA is TGTGCCAGCAGCTTAGCGAAGGGTTATAGCGGGATGATCCCAGATACGCAGTATTTT. Amino acids: CASSLAKGYSGMIPDTQYF.